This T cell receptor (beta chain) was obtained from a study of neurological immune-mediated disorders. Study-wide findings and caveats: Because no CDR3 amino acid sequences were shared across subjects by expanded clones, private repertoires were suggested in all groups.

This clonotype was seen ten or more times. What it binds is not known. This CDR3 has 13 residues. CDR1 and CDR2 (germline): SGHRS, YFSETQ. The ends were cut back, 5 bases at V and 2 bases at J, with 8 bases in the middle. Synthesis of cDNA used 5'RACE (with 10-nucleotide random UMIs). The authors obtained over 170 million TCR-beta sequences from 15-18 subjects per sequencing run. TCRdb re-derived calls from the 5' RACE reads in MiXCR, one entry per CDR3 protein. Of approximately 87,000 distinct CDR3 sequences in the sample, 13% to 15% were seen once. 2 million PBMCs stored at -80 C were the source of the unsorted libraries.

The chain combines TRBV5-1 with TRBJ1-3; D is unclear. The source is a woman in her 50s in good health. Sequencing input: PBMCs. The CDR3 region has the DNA TGCGCCAGCAGTACGGGTGCTGGAAACACCATATATTTT. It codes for CASSTGAGNTIYF.